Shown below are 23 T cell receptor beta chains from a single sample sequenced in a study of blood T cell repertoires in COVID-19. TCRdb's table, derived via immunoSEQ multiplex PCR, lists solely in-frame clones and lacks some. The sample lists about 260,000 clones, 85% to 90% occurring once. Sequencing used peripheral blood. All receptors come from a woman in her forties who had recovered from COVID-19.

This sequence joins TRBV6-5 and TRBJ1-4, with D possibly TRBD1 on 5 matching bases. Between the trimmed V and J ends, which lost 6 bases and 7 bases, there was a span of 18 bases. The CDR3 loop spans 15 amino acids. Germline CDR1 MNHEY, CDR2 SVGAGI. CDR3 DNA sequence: TGTGCCAGCAGACATCATCGGGGGTTTGGTGAAAAACTGTTTTTT. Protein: CASRHHRGFGEKLFF.

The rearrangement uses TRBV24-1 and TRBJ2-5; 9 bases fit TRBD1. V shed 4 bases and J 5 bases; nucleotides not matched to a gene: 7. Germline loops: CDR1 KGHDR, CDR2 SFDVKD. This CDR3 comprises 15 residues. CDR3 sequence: CATSDPGTGSETQYF. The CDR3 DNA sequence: TGTGCCACCAGTGACCCCGGGACAGGGAGTGAGACCCAGTACTTC.

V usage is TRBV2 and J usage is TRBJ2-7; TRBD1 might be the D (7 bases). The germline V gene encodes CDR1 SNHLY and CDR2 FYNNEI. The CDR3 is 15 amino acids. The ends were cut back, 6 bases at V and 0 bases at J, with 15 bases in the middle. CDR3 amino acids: CASRLRQGGSYEQYF. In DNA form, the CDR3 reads TGTGCCAGCAGATTAAGACAGGGAGGCTCCTACGAGCAGTACTTC.

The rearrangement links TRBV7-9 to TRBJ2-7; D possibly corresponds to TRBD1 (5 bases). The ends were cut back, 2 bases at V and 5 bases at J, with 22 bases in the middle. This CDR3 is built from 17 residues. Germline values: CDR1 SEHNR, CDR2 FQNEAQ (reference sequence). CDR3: CASSLRVWGPRKDEQYF. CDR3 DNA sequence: TGTGCCAGCAGCTTAAGGGTTTGGGGCCCGAGGAAGGACGAGCAGTACTTC.

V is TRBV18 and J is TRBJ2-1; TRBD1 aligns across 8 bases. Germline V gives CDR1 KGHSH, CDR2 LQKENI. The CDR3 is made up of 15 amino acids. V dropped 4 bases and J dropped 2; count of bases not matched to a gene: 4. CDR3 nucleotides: TGTGCCAGCTCACGCGGACAGGGCACCTACAATGAGCAGTTCTTC. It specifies CASSRGQGTYNEQFF.

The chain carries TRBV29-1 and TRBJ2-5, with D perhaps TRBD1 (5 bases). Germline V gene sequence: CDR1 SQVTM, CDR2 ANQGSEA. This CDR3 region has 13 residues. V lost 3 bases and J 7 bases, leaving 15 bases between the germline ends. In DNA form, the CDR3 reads TGCAGCGTTGAGCAGGGCCCGGTGGGGACCCAGTACTTC. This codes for CSVEQGPVGTQYF. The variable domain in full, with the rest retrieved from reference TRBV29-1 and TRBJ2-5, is SAVISQKPSRDICQRGTSLTIQCQVDSQVTMMFWYRQQPGQSLTLIATANQGSEATYESGFVIDKFPISRPNLTFSTLTVSNMSPEDSSIYLCSVEQGPVGTQYFGPGTRLLVL.

The CDR3 spells CASSLDSSYNSPLHF. The CDR3 DNA reads TGTGCCAGCAGCTTAGACAGCTCCTATAATTCACCCCTCCACTTT. The chain combines TRBV7-2 with TRBJ1-6, with unresolved D. From germline, CDR1 is SGHTA and CDR2 FQGNSA. This CDR3 comprises 15 residues. V was clipped by 1 base and J by 0 bases, with 4 bases between them.

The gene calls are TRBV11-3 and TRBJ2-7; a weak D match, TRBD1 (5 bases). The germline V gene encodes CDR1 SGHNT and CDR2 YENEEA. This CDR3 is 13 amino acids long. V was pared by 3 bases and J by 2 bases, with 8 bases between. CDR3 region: CASSLGRAYEQYF. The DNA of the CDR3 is TGTGCCAGCAGCTTGGGCAGGGCCTACGAGCAGTACTTC.

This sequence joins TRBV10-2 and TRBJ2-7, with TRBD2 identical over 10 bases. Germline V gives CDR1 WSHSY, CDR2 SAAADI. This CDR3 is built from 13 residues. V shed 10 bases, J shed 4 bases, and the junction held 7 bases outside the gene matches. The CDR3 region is CATWSGLAYEQYF. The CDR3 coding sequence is TGCGCCACCTGGTCGGGACTAGCGTACGAGCAGTACTTC.

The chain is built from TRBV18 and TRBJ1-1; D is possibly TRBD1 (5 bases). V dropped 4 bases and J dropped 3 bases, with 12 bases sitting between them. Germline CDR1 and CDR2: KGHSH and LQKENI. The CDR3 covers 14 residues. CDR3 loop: CASSQRGSDTEAFF. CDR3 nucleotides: TGTGCCAGCTCACAAAGGGGCTCGGACACTGAAGCTTTCTTT.

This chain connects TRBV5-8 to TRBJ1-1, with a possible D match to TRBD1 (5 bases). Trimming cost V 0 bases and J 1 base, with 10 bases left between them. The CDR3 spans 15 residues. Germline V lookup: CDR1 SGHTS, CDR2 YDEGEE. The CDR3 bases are TGTGCCAGCAGCTTGGGACAGCCCAAGAACACTGAAGCTTTCTTT. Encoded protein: CASSLGQPKNTEAFF. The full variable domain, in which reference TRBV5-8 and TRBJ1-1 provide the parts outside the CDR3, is EAGVTQSPTHLIKTRGQQATLRCSPISGHTSVYWYQQALGLGLQFLLWYDEGEERNRGNFPPRFSGRQFPNYSSELNVNALELEDSALYLCASSLGQPKNTEAFFGQGTRLTVV.

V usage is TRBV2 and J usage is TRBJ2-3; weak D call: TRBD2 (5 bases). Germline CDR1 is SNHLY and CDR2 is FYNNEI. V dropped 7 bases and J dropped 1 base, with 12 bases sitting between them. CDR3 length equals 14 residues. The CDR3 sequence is CASTDSQRTDTQYF. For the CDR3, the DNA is TGTGCCAGCACGGACTCACAGCGCACAGATACGCAGTATTTT.

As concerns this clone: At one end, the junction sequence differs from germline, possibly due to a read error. The DNA for the CDR3 is TGCGCCAGCAGTAAACAGCAGGGAGGGAACGCTGAAGCTTTCTTT. Protein sequence: CASSKQQGGNAEAFF. V and J are TRBV10-1 and TRBJ1-1; tentatively, D is TRBD1 (5 bases). The CDR3 runs to 15 residues. Germline V gene lookup returns CDR1 WNHNN and CDR2 SYGVQD (reference sequence).

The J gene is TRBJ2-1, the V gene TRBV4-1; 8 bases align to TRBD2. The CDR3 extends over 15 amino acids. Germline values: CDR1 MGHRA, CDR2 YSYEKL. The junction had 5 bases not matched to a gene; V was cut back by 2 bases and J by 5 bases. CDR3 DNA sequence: TGCGCCAGCAGCCAATCGGGGGGGCGAAACAATGAGCAGTTCTTC. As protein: CASSQSGGRNNEQFF.

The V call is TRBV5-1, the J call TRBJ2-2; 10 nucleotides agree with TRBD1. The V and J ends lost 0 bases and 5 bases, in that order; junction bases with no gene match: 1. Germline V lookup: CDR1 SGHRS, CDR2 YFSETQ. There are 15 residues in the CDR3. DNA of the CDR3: TGCGCCAGCAGCTTGGAGGGACAGGGGACCGGGGAGCTGTTTTTT. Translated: CASSLEGQGTGELFF.

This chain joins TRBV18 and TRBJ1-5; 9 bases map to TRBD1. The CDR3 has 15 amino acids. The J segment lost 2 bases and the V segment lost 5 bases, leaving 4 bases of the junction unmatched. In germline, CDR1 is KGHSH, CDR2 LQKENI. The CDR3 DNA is TGTGCCAGCTCAGCACAGGGGGCTGGCAATCAGCCCCAGCATTTT. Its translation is CASSAQGAGNQPQHF.

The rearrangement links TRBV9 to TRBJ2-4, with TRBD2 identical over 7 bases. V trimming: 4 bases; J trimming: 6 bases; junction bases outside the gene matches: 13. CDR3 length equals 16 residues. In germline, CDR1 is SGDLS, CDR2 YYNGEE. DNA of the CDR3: TGTGCCAGCAGCCCACAAGCGGGGAGGCCTGTAAACATTCAGTACTTC. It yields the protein CASSPQAGRPVNIQYF.

The CDR3 nucleotides read TGTGCCAGCAGTGAAGCGCTTGGGACTTTGGCGGGGGATCAGCCCCAGCATTTT. It encodes CASSEALGTLAGDQPQHF. The chain uses TRBV2 and TRBJ1-5; D might be TRBD1 (5 bases). Germline V CDR1 and CDR2: SNHLY, FYNNEI. This CDR3 has 18 residues. The V end lost 0 bases, the J end lost 5 bases, and 20 bases lay between the germline ends.

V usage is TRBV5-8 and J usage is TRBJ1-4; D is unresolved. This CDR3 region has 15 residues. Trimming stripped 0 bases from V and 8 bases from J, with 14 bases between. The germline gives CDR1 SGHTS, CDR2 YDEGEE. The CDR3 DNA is TGTGCCAGCAGCTTGGAAGCGGTGTATGGCGAAAAACTGTTTTTT. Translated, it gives CASSLEAVYGEKLFF.

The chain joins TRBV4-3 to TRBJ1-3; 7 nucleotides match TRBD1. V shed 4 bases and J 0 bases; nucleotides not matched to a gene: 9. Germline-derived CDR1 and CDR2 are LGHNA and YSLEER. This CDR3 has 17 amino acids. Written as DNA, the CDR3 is TGCGCCAGCAGCCCCACCCTAGGGACAGCCTCTGGAAACACCATATATTTT. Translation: CASSPTLGTASGNTIYF.

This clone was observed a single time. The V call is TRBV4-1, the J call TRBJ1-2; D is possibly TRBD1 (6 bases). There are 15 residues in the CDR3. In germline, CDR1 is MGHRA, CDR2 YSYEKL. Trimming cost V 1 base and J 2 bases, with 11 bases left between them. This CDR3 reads CASSQGPGANYGYTF. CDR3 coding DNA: TGCGCCAGCAGCCAAGGTCCAGGGGCGAACTATGGCTACACCTTC.

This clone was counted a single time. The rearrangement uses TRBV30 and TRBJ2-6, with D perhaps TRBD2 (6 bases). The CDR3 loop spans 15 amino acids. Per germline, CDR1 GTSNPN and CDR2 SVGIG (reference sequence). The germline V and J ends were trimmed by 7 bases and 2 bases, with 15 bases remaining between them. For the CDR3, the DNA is TGTGCCTTCCCGGGGGAATGGGCTGGGGCCAACGTCCTGACTTTC. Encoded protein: CAFPGEWAGANVLTF.

CDR3 amino acids: CASSERESGATDTQYF. Written as DNA, the CDR3 is TGCGCCAGCAGTGAAAGAGAAAGCGGGGCCACAGATACGCAGTATTTT. The chain combines TRBV10-2 with TRBJ2-3, with 7 bases matching TRBD2. Germline CDR1 and CDR2: WSHSY and SAAADI. The length of the CDR3 is 16 residues. With V trimmed by 3 bases and J by 2 bases, 8 bases remained unmatched.